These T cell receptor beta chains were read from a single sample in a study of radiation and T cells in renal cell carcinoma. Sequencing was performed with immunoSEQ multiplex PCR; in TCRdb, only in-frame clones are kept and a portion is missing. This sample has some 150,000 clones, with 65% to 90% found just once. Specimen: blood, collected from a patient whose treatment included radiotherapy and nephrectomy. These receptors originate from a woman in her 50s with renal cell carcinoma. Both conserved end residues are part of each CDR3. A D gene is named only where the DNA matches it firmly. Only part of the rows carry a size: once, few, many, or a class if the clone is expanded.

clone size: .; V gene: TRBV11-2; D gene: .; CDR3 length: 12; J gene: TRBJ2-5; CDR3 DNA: TGTGCCAGCAGCTTAGATGACGAGACCCAGTACTTC; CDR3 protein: CASSLDDETQYF
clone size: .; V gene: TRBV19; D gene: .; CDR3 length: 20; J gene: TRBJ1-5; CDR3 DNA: TGTGCCAGTAGTATAGGTTCCACAGGGTTGGGGCCATATAGCAATCAGCCCCAGCATTTT; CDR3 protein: CASSIGSTGLGPYSNQPQHF
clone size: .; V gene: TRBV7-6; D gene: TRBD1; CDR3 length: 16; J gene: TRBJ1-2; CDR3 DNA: TGTGCCAGCAGCTTAGCGGGTGTCAGGGGGGAATATGGCTACACCTTC; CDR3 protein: CASSLAGVRGEYGYTF
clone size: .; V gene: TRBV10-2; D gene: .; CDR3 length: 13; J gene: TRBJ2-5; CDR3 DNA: TGCGCCAGCAGTCTAGTCTTTCAAGAGACCCAGTACTTC; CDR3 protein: CASSLVFQETQYF
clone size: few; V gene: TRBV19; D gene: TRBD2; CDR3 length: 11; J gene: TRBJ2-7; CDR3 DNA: TGTGCCAGTAGAATGGGGGGGGAGCAGTACTTC; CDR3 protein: CASRMGGEQYF
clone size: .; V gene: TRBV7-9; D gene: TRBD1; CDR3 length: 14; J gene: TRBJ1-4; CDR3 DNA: TGTGCCAGCAGCCCCGGGACAGGTCATGAAAAACTGTTTTTT; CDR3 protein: CASSPGTGHEKLFF
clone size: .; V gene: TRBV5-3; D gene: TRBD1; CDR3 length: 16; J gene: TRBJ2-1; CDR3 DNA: TGTGCCAGAAGCTTGGTTCCGGACAGGCGATCCAATGAGCAGTTCTTC; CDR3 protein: CARSLVPDRRSNEQFF
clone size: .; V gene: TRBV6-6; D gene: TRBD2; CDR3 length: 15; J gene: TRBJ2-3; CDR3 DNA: TGTGCCAGCAGTTACTCTAACGGGGGGACAGATACGCAGTATTTT; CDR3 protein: CASSYSNGGTDTQYF
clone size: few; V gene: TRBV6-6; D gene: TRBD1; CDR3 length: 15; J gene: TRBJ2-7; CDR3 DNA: TGTGCCAGCAGTTACTGGCGGACAGGGAGCTACGAGCAGTACTTC; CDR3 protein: CASSYWRTGSYEQYF
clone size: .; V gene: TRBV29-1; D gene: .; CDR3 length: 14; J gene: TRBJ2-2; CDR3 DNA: TGCAGCATTGAGTGGGGGCCAGGGACCGGGGAGCTGTTTTTT; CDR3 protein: CSIEWGPGTGELFF
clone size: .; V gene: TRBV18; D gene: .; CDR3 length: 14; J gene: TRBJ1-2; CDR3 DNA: TGTGCCAGCTCACGGGACGGGGTCGGGTATGGCTACACCTTC; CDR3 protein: CASSRDGVGYGYTF
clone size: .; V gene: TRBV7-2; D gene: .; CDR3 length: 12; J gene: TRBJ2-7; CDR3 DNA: TGTGCCAGCAGCTCGGACGCCTACGAGCAGTACTTC; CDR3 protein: CASSSDAYEQYF
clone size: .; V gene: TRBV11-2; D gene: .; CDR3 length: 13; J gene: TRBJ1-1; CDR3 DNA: TGTGCCAGCAGCTTGCATCCGGGAGTTGAAGCTTTCTTT; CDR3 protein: CASSLHPGVEAFF
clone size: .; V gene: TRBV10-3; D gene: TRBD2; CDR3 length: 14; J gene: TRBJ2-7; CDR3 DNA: TGTGCCATCAGGGAAGCGGGAGACTCCTACGAGCAGTACTTC; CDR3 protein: CAIREAGDSYEQYF
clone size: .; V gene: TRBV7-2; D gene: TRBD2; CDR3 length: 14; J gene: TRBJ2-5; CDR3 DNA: TGTGCCAGCAGCCAAGGGACTAGTAGGGAGACCCAGTACTTC; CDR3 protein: CASSQGTSRETQYF
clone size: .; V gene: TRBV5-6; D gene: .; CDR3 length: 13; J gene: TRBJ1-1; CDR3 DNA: TGTGCCAGCAGCTTGGTTGGGTGGCCTGAAGCTTTCTTT; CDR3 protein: CASSLVGWPEAFF
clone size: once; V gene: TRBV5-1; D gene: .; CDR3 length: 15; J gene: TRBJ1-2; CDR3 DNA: TGCGCCAGCAGCTTGTCCCCAGACGGAAACTATGGCTACACCTTC; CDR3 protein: CASSLSPDGNYGYTF
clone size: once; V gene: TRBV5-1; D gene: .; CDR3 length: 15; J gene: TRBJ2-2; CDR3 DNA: TGCGCCAGCAGCACTACGGGACAAATCACCGGGGAGCTGTTTTTT; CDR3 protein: CASSTTGQITGELFF